Following are 9 T cell receptor beta chains from one sample sequenced in a study of T cell changes during pregnancy in multiple sclerosis. TCRdb's table, derived via immunoSEQ multiplex PCR, lists solely in-frame clones and lacks some. The table includes tens of thousands of clones, approximately 89% detected once. Source: CD8+ T cells from peripheral blood mononuclear cells, taken in the first trimester of pregnancy. The receptors stem from a female donor in good health, enrolled as a control in a pregnancy study.

This clone was counted a single time. The chain couples TRBV28 to TRBJ2-5; TRBD1 matches 9 bases. The last part of the DNA fits TRBJ2-7 better; the J call may be wrong. CDR3 length: 13 amino acids. Per the germline V gene, CDR1 is MDHEN and CDR2 is SYDVKM. The CDR3 sequence: CASLGQGHYEQYF. DNA for the CDR3: TGTGCCAGCCTGGGACAGGGACACTACGAGCAGTACTTC.

The CDR3 protein is CASSQRTSGRVTDTQYF. CDR3 sequence (DNA): TGTGCCAGCAGCCAACGGACTAGCGGGAGAGTCACAGATACGCAGTATTTT. The rearrangement uses TRBV4-2 and TRBJ2-3; 13 bases fit TRBD2. Unmatched junction bases numbered 4, after V lost 2 bases and J lost 2 bases. Per germline, CDR1 LGHNA and CDR2 YNFKEQ. The CDR3 runs to 17 residues.

The chain has TRBV4-1 and TRBJ2-3, with 11 bases lining up with TRBD2. The trim removed 0 bases at V and 2 bases at J, leaving 7 bases unmatched. Germline loops: CDR1 MGHRA, CDR2 YSYEKL. The CDR3 has 18 residues. The CDR3 protein is CASSQEGSSGGFTDTQYF. The CDR3 nucleotides read TGCGCCAGCAGCCAAGAAGGATCTAGCGGGGGGTTCACAGATACGCAGTATTTT.

This chain links TRBV5-1 with TRBJ2-7, with TRBD1 matching 7 bases. The CDR3 has 13 amino acids. Germline CDR1 is SGHRS and CDR2 is YFSETQ. V lost 7 bases, J lost 2 bases, and 6 bases stayed unmatched. The CDR3 DNA sequence: TGCGCCAGCCGAATGACAGGGCCCTACGAGCAGTACTTC. Translation gives CASRMTGPYEQYF.

The DNA of the CDR3 is TGTGCCAGCAGTTTCGAGGGAGATACGCAGTATTTT. Amino acids: CASSFEGDTQYF. The chain is built from TRBV28 and TRBJ2-3; tentative D call: TRBD2 (5 bases). Germline CDR1 MDHEN, CDR2 SYDVKM. V was shortened by 3 bases and J by 5 bases, with 6 bases between the two germline ends. The CDR3 length is 12 residues.

The chain combines TRBV28 with TRBJ2-7, with 8 bases aligning to TRBD1. The J segment lost 4 bases and the V segment lost 6 bases, leaving 8 bases of the junction unmatched. Germline lookup yields CDR1 MDHEN and CDR2 SYDVKM. The CDR3 has 14 residues. The CDR3 sequence is CASRLGQGPYEQYF. CDR3 bases: TGTGCCAGCAGGTTAGGACAGGGCCCATACGAGCAGTACTTC.

The chain combines TRBV5-1 with TRBJ2-7, with D perhaps matching TRBD1 (6 bases). The CDR3 extends over 15 amino acids. V lost 5 bases and J 2 bases, leaving 17 bases between the germline ends. CDR1 is SGHRS and CDR2 is YFSETQ in the germline V gene. CDR3 loop: CASRVGAGETYEQYF. DNA of the CDR3: TGCGCCAGCAGGGTGGGGGCAGGGGAAACCTACGAGCAGTACTTC. Drawing the rest from reference TRBV5-1 and TRBJ2-7, the complete variable domain is KAGVTQTPRYLIKTRGQQVTLSCSPISGHRSVSWYQQTPGQGLQFLFEYFSETQRNKGNFPGRFSGRQFSNSRSEMNVSTLELGDSALYLCASRVGAGETYEQYFGPGTRLTVT.

The chain combines TRBV27 with TRBJ2-7; maybe TRBD2 (7 bases). Germline CDR1 reads MNHEY; CDR2 reads SMNVEV (reference sequence). The CDR3 spans 13 residues. V lost 4 bases to trimming and J lost 5 bases, with 12 bases between them. This chain's CDR3 is CASSSGGPHEQYF. The CDR3 DNA is TGTGCCAGCAGTTCGGGGGGCCCCCACGAGCAGTACTTC.

The V and J genes are TRBV7-8 and TRBJ2-1, with 8 positions matching TRBD1. Germline V gene sequence: CDR1 SGHVS, CDR2 FQNEAQ. The V segment lost 5 bases and the J segment 6 bases; nucleotides outside the gene matches: 15. This CDR3 region has 17 residues. CDR3 DNA sequence: TGTGCCAGCAGCCTCCCACTAGGACAGGGATGGGGCAATGAGCAGTTCTTC. This codes for CASSLPLGQGWGNEQFF.